This T cell receptor (beta chain) is from a study of blood T cell repertoires in COVID-19 (dated by TCRdb to 2020 to 2021). For the wider study: Samples covering the acute and convalescent phases of COVID-19 were provided by collaborators in the United States, Italy and Spain. The prospective study material was composed of cDNA or gDNA derived from T cells, B-cell-depleted T cells, or PBMCs. Deeply sampled blood TCRbeta repertoires from subjects exposed to, actively infected with, or recovered from COVID-19 were included in the dataset. Where available, HLA class I and class II types were taken from metadata supplied by the sample provider and were not determined by assay-based typing. The repertoires were made available in a free public database intended to serve as a resource for research on the immune response to SARS-CoV-2. A de-identified subject ID, COVID-19 status, age in years and sex were almost always included in the sample metadata. The samples were drawn from two sources: the first 160 participants of the ongoing ImmuneRACE study, and about 1,300 subjects contributed by 6 global collaborators. Broader findings and caveats from the paper: Clinical and demographic metadata were provided uncurated, with the amount varying by source and participant.

Details on this clone: Its antigen has not been determined. No base qualities exist here, and no much larger clone lies one base off it.

A distance of 7 bases separates the germline ends of V and J, which lose 7 bases and 3 bases respectively. The cysteine opens and the phenylalanine closes a CDR3 of 12 amino acids. Solely the CDR3 DNA is kept, with 36 bases framed from the first base. The collaborating institutions used their own protocols to collect whole blood in K2EDTA tubes. Collaborator samples were shipped for TCRbeta analysis as frozen whole blood, isolated PBMCs, or DNA extracted from either sample type. TCRbeta CDR3 regions were amplified from genomic DNA by means of the immunoSEQ Assay, a bias-controlled multiplex PCR. For the original study's pipeline: Nucleated cell counts per sample were estimated from amplification of reference gene primers within the assay. To quantify the absolute abundance of each unique TCRbeta CDR3 rearrangement, sequence reads were collapsed and filtered. For each sample, productive Simpson clonality was calculated as the square root of Simpson's diversity index over productive rearrangements. TCRdb holds this immuneACCESS table with in-frame rearrangements only. Some clones are missing; in checked studies, unresolved V genes explain under half, and the rest has no known cause. V, J and clone size are taken as reported in that table, and D and trimming were inferred from the DNA itself. Across this sample there are some 48,000 clones, with more than 70% seen only once. The biggest ten clones account for 5.9% of the sample.

Specimen: peripheral blood. The receptor comes from a woman in her fifties or sixties with acute or convalescent COVID-19. Recombination joined TRBV12-3 or TRBV12-4 with TRBJ1-3, with the D gene not confidently named. CDR3 protein: CASNVLGNTIYF. The nucleotide sequence reads TGTGCCAGCAACGTACTTGGAAACACCATATATTTT.